The 30 T cell receptor beta chains below all came from one sample that was sequenced in a study of blood T cell repertoires in COVID-19. TCRdb keeps only in-frame clones here, not all; method: immunoSEQ multiplex PCR. The sample carries about 74,000 clones, around nine tenths recorded once. Sequences were obtained from peripheral blood. The receptors shown here come from a man aged 50 to 59 with acute or convalescent COVID-19.

The V gene is TRBV10-3, the J gene TRBJ1-1; possible D gene TRBD1, 5 bases. This CDR3 comprises 14 residues. Germline V gene data show CDR1 as ENHRY and CDR2 as SYGVKD. The V gene lost 4 bases and the J gene lost 1 base, with 10 bases spanning the gap. CDR3 DNA sequence: TGTGCCATCAGTGTAAGGCAGGGGAACACTGAAGCTTTCTTT. It encodes CAISVRQGNTEAFF.

The V and J genes are TRBV27 and TRBJ2-1; maybe TRBD1 (6 bases). V gave up 5 bases and J gave up 0 bases, with 8 bases separating them. Germline V gene sequence: CDR1 MNHEY, CDR2 SMNVEV (reference sequence). The CDR3 spans 14 residues. The CDR3 loop is CASSLRGSYNEQFF. CDR3 sequence (DNA): TGTGCCAGCAGTCTCAGGGGCTCCTACAATGAGCAGTTCTTC.

The chain links TRBV29-1 to TRBJ1-2, with TRBD1 identical over 8 bases. Germline V lookup: CDR1 SQVTM, CDR2 ANQGSEA. CDR3 length: 13 residues. Trimming took 7 bases from V and 4 from J; bases not matched to a gene: 8. The DNA of the CDR3 is TGCAGCGGCGGATCAGGGGGCGCCTATGGCTACACCTTC. This codes for CSGGSGGAYGYTF.

V gene TRBV4-3 combines with J gene TRBJ1-5; D is undetermined. This CDR3 spans 14 amino acids. CDR1 LGHNA and CDR2 YSLEER come from the germline V gene. Trimming removed 5 bases at V and 2 bases at J, with 10 bases between. CDR3 protein: CASSSLGGNQPQHF. Here the CDR3 DNA reads TGCGCCAGCAGCTCACTAGGAGGCAATCAGCCCCAGCATTTT.

The rearrangement uses TRBV30 and TRBJ1-5; D unresolved. Germline CDR1 and CDR2: GTSNPN and SVGIG (reference sequence). Trimming cost V 2 bases and J 2 bases, with 7 bases left between them. This CDR3 region has 13 residues. The CDR3 nucleotides read TGTGCCTGGAGTTGGCTGGGCAATCAGCCCCAGCATTTT. Protein: CAWSWLGNQPQHF. The full variable domain, rest sourced from reference TRBV30 and TRBJ1-5, is SQTIHQWPATLVQPVGSPLSLECTVEGTSNPNLYWYRQAAGRGLQLLFYSVGIGQISSEVPQNLSASRPQDRQFILSSKKLLLSDSGFYLCAWSWLGNQPQHFGDGTRLSIL.

V is TRBV3-1 (or the pseudogene TRBV3-2) and J is TRBJ1-2, with D unclear. The CDR3 is 14 amino acids. Between the trimmed V and J ends, which lost 2 bases and 3 bases, there was a span of 10 bases. Germline V lookup: CDR1 LGHDT, CDR2 YNNKEL (reference sequence). CDR3 region: CASSQPQSYYGYTF. CDR3 DNA: TGTGCCAGCAGCCAACCTCAAAGCTACTATGGCTACACCTTC.

The chain links TRBV19 to TRBJ2-2, with TRBD2 identical over 8 bases. The trim removed 9 bases at V and 0 bases at J, leaving 6 bases unmatched. CDR1 and CDR2 from the germline V gene are LNHDA and SQIVND (reference sequence). This CDR3 contains 15 residues. CDR3 amino acids: CASQIGRANTGELFF. CDR3 DNA sequence: TGTGCCAGCCAGATCGGGAGGGCGAACACCGGGGAGCTGTTTTTT.

This clone showed up just once. V usage is TRBV2 and J usage is TRBJ2-3, with TRBD1 matching 9 bases. This CDR3 is built from 15 residues. Germline V lookup: CDR1 SNHLY, CDR2 FYNNEI. V lost 6 bases and J lost 2; bases outside the gene matches: 6. The CDR3 bases are TGTGCCAGCAGAGCACAGGGGGCTCCCACAGATACGCAGTATTTT. Its translation: CASRAQGAPTDTQYF.

Worth noting for this clone: Within the sample, other DNA sequences also encode this same CDR3. The rearrangement links TRBV10-3 to TRBJ2-7; 12 bases fit TRBD2. This CDR3 contains 14 residues. Germline values: CDR1 ENHRY, CDR2 SYGVKD. V lost 9 bases and J lost 1; bases outside the gene matches: 4. The CDR3 is CAIRTSGTSYEQYF. The CDR3 DNA reads TGTGCCATACGGACTAGCGGGACTTCCTACGAGCAGTACTTC.

This chain connects TRBV27 to TRBJ2-5; TRBD1 might be the D (5 bases). CDR3 size: 14 residues. Trimming stripped 2 bases from V and 5 bases from J, with 12 bases between. Looked up from germline, CDR1 is MNHEY and CDR2 is SMNVEV (reference sequence). The CDR3 DNA is TGTGCCAGCAGTTTAGCGCAGGGCGTGGAGACCCAGTACTTC. Translation gives CASSLAQGVETQYF.

The chain employs TRBV5-1 and TRBJ1-1; no clear D gene. This CDR3 contains 13 residues. CDR1 is SGHRS and CDR2 is YFSETQ in the germline V gene. V was pared by 5 bases and J by 0 bases, with 8 bases between. CDR3 sequence: CASRNSMNTEAFF. The DNA of the CDR3 is TGCGCCAGCAGAAACAGTATGAACACTGAAGCTTTCTTT.

This clone was counted once. The chain has TRBV29-1 and TRBJ2-3; 8 bases match TRBD1. Germline-derived CDR1 and CDR2 are SQVTM and ANQGSEA. Trimming removed 7 bases from V and 0 bases from J; junction bases left unmatched: 6. CDR3 length equals 14 residues. In DNA form, the CDR3 reads TGCAGCGAACGGACAGGGTCTAGCACAGATACGCAGTATTTT. Amino acids: CSERTGSSTDTQYF.

The chain has TRBV5-1 and TRBJ2-3, with 16 positions matching TRBD2. Germline V gives CDR1 SGHRS, CDR2 YFSETQ. The length of the CDR3 is 18 residues. The junction had 7 bases not matched to a gene; V was cut back by 0 bases and J by 6 bases. The CDR3 region is CASSLAGLAGGPSDTQYF. DNA for the CDR3: TGCGCCAGCAGCTTGGCGGGACTAGCGGGAGGGCCCTCGGATACGCAGTATTTT.

The DNA of the CDR3 is TGTGCCAGCAGCCCTATAGGGGCTCCAGGGGGCCAGACCGGGGAGCTGTTTTTT. Its protein product is CASSPIGAPGGQTGELFF. The J gene is TRBJ2-2, the V gene TRBV9; 8 bases map to TRBD1. The CDR3 spans 18 residues. Germline V gene sequence: CDR1 SGDLS, CDR2 YYNGEE. V lost 4 bases, J lost 5 bases, and 16 bases stayed unmatched.

This clone appeared a single time. The chain is built from TRBV5-1 and TRBJ2-5; TRBD2 agrees at 7 bases. The CDR3 spans 15 residues. Germline V lookup: CDR1 SGHRS, CDR2 YFSETQ. Germline trimming cut 0 bases from V and 2 bases from J; bases unmatched to any gene: 4. The CDR3 sequence: CASSLVGRAQETQYF. DNA of the CDR3: TGCGCCAGCAGCTTGGTAGGGAGGGCACAAGAGACCCAGTACTTC.

This clone was counted a single time. The CDR3 region is CASRPGTGVFFEQYF. In nucleotides, the CDR3 is TGTGCCAGCAGACCCGGGACAGGGGTTTTTTTCGAGCAGTACTTC. The chain joins TRBV28 to TRBJ2-7; 10 positions agree with TRBD1. Germline assignment: CDR1 MDHEN and CDR2 SYDVKM. This CDR3 comprises 15 residues. Germline trimming cut 6 bases from V and 6 bases from J; bases unmatched to any gene: 11.

The chain recombines TRBV11-3 with TRBJ2-2; perhaps TRBD2 as D (7 bases). CDR1 and CDR2 (germline): SGHNT, YENEEA. The germline V and J ends were trimmed by 2 bases and 3 bases, with 16 bases remaining between them. The CDR3 loop spans 17 amino acids. The DNA of the CDR3 is TGTGCCAGCAGCTTATCCGCGGGGGCATCTTACACCGGGGAGCTGTTTTTT. Its translation is CASSLSAGASYTGELFF.

This clone was seen a few times. V gene TRBV18 combines with J gene TRBJ1-5; no clear D. V shed 6 bases and J shed 2 bases, with 8 bases lying between them. CDR1 KGHSH and CDR2 LQKENI come from the germline V gene. The CDR3 extends over 13 amino acids. The CDR3 DNA follows: TGTGCCAGCTCGGCTCGGGGCAATCAGCCCCAGCATTTT. Translation gives CASSARGNQPQHF.

This clone has only a few counts. V usage is TRBV5-4 and J usage is TRBJ1-2; 8 bases fit TRBD1. The germline CDR1 and CDR2 sequences are SGHNT and YYREEE (reference sequence). V was clipped by 3 bases and J by 6 bases; unmatched bases: 7. The length of the CDR3 is 14 residues. The CDR3 bases are TGTGCCAGCAGCTCCGCATGGACAGGGAATGGCTACACCTTC. Its translation: CASSSAWTGNGYTF.

The CDR3 DNA sequence: TGTGCCAGCAGCTTACACTTAGCGGGACTGAACACCGGGGAGCTGTTTTTT. Its protein is CASSLHLAGLNTGELFF. This chain links TRBV11-2 with TRBJ2-2, with 8 bases aligning to TRBD2. From germline, CDR1 is SGHAT and CDR2 FQNNGV. With 2 bases clipped from V and 1 base from J, the junction kept 6 bases outside the gene matches. The CDR3 is 17 amino acids.

The chain has TRBV6-2 or TRBV6-3 and TRBJ2-5; 14 bases agree with TRBD2. Germline CDR1 and CDR2: MNHEY and SVGEGT. The CDR3 extends over 18 amino acids. Trimming cost V 4 bases and J 3 bases; bases outside gene matches: 10. CDR3 nucleotide sequence: TGTGCCAGCAGTTCTCTGACTAGCGGGGGGGCTCGGAAAGAGACCCAGTACTTC. Translation: CASSSLTSGGARKETQYF.

This clone has only one observation. The chain couples TRBV30 to TRBJ1-3, with a tentative D call TRBD1 (6 bases). V lost 3 bases and J 6 bases, leaving 12 bases between the germline ends. The CDR3 totals 13 residues. Germline CDR1 and CDR2: GTSNPN and SVGIG (reference sequence). Here the CDR3 DNA reads TGTGCCTGGAGGGCCCAGGGGATAAACACCATATATTTT. Its translation is CAWRAQGINTIYF. Using reference TRBV30 and TRBJ1-3 for the parts outside the CDR3, the full variable domain is SQTIHQWPATLVQPVGSPLSLECTVEGTSNPNLYWYRQAAGRGLQLLFYSVGIGQISSEVPQNLSASRPQDRQFILSSKKLLLSDSGFYLCAWRAQGINTIYFGEGSWLTVV.

Only one count was recorded for this clone. The V and J genes are TRBV18 and TRBJ1-1; 8 bases fit TRBD1. The J segment lost 3 bases and the V segment lost 5 bases, leaving 5 bases of the junction unmatched. CDR3 size: 14 residues. Per the germline V gene, CDR1 is KGHSH and CDR2 is LQKENI. For the CDR3, the DNA is TGTGCCAGCTCAAGGACAGGGACGGACACTGAAGCTTTCTTT. Translation gives CASSRTGTDTEAFF. The variable domain in full, completed from reference TRBV18 and TRBJ1-1, reads NAGVMQNPRHLVRRRGQEARLRCSPMKGHSHVYWYRQLPEEGLKFMVYLQKENIIDESGMPKERFSAEFPKEGPSILRIQQVVRGDSAAYFCASSRTGTDTEAFFGQGTRLTVV.

The V gene is TRBV6-7, the J gene TRBJ1-5; no clear D gene. TRBV6-7 is designated an ORF whose function remains uncertain. The CDR3 has 19 residues. V shed 0 bases and J shed 5 bases, with 23 bases lying between them. CDR3 DNA sequence: TGTGCCAGCAGTTACTCGAGCCAGCCGCCAACAAAGACTGATCAGCCCCAGCATTTT. Its translation is CASSYSSQPPTKTDQPQHF.

The genes are TRBV7-2 and TRBJ2-3; D may be TRBD1 (5 bases). Germline V gene sequence: CDR1 SGHTA, CDR2 FQGNSA. V shed 4 bases and J shed 3 bases, with 11 bases lying between them. The CDR3 extends over 14 amino acids. The CDR3 sequence: CASSSTRQTDTQYF. For the CDR3, the DNA is TGTGCCAGCAGCTCCACACGACAGACAGATACGCAGTATTTT.

V gene TRBV18 combines with J gene TRBJ2-5; 7 bases match TRBD2. The germline V gene has CDR1 KGHSH and CDR2 LQKENI. Unmatched junction bases numbered 4, after V lost 6 bases and J lost 3 bases. There are 13 residues in the CDR3. CDR3 loop: CASSWTREETQYF. The CDR3 region has the DNA TGTGCCAGCTCTTGGACTAGAGAAGAGACCCAGTACTTC.

The chain recombines TRBV2 with TRBJ2-3; TRBD1 matches 7 bases. CDR1 is SNHLY, CDR2 FYNNEI, per germline. This CDR3 has 15 amino acids. V shed 7 bases, J shed 1 base, and the junction held 8 bases outside the gene matches. The CDR3 DNA sequence: TGTGCCAGCATCCGGAACAGGGGCGGCACAGATACGCAGTATTTT. The encoded protein is CASIRNRGGTDTQYF.

The chain carries TRBV9 and TRBJ2-6; 7 positions match TRBD1. The V gene end was trimmed by 0 bases and the J gene end by 11 bases; junction bases not matched to a gene: 8. This CDR3 contains 15 residues. Germline-derived CDR1 and CDR2 are SGDLS and YYNGEE. Here the CDR3 reads CASSVGAGQVDVLTF. CDR3 DNA: TGTGCCAGCAGCGTAGGGGCCGGACAGGTTGACGTCCTGACTTTC.

The V call is TRBV10-1, the J call TRBJ1-4, with D possibly matching TRBD1 (6 bases). V was pared by 4 bases and J by 7 bases, with 13 bases between. CDR1 and CDR2 (germline): WNHNN, SYGVQD (reference sequence). The CDR3 has 14 residues. CDR3 in amino acids: CASSGHRVGEKLFF. The CDR3 DNA reads as TGCGCCAGCAGTGGTCACAGGGTTGGTGAAAAACTGTTTTTT.

This chain's CDR3 is CASQVRGRTYGYTF. The DNA of the CDR3 is TGTGCCAGCCAAGTGCGGGGGCGAACCTATGGCTACACCTTC. The chain recombines TRBV11-2 with TRBJ1-2; the D gene is possibly TRBD1 (6 bases). There are 14 residues in the CDR3. With 8 bases removed from V and 4 bases from J, the gap between germline ends came to 17 bases. Germline V CDR1 and CDR2: SGHAT, FQNNGV.